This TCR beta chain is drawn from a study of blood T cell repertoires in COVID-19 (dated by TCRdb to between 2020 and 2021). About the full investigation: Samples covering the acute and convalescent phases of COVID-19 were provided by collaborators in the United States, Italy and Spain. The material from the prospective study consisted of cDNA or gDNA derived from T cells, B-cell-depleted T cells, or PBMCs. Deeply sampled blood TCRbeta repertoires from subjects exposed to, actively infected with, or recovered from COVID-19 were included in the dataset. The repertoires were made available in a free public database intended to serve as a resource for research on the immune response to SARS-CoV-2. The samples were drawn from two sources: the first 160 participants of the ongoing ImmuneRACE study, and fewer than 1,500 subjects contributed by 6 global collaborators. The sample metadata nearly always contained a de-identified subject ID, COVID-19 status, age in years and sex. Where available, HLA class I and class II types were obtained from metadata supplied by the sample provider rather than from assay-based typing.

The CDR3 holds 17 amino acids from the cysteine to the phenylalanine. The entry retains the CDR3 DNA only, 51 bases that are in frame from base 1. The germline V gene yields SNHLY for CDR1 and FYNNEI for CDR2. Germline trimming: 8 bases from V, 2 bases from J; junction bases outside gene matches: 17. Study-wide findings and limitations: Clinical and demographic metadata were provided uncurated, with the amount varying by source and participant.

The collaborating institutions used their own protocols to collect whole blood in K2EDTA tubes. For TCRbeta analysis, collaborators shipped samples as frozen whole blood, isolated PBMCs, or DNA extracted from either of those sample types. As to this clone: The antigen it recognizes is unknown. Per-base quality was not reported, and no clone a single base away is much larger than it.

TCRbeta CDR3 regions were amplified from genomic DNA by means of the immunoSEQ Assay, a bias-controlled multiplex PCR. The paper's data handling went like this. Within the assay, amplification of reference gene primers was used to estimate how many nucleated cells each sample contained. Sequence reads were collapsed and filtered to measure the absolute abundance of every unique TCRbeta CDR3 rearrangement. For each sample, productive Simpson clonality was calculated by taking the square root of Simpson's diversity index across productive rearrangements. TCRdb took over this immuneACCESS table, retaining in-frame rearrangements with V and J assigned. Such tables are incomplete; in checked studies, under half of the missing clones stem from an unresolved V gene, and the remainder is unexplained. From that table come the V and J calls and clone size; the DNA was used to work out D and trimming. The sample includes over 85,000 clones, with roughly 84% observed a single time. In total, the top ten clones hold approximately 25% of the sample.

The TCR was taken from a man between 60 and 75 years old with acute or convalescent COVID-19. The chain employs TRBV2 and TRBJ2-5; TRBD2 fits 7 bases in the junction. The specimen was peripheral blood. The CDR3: CASPSTRPTSLQETQYF. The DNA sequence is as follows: TGTGCCAGCCCTAGTACCCGGCCGACTAGCTTACAAGAGACCCAGTACTTC.